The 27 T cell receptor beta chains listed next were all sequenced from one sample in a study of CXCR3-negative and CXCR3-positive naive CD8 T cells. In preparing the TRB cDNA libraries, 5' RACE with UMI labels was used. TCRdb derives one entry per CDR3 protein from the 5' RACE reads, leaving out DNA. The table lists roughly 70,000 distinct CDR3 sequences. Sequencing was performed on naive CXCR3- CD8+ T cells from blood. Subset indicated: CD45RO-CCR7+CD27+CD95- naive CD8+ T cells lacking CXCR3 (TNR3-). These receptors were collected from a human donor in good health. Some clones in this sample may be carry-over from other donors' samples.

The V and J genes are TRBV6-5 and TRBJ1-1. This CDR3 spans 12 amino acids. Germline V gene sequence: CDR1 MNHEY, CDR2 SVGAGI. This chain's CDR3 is CASSFLGTEAFF.

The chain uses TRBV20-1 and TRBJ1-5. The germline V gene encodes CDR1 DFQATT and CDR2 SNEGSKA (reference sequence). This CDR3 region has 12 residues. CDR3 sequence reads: CSARNSNQPQHF.

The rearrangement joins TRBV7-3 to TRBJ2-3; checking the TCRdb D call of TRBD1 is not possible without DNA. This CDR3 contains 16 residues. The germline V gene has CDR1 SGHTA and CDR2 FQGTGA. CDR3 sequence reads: CASSLTGGPSTDTQYF.

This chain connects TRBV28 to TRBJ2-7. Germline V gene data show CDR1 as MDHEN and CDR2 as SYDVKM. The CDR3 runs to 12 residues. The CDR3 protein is CASSLLAYEQYF.

CDR3 sequence reads: CATSSGNTEAFF. The chain combines TRBV15 with TRBJ1-1. The CDR3 loop spans 12 amino acids. Germline CDR1 and CDR2: LNHNV and YYDKDF (reference sequence).

This chain's CDR3 is CASSLGQGAIEAFF. V usage is TRBV5-1 and J usage is TRBJ1-1; TCRdb's D call of TRBD1 is untestable without DNA. The CDR3 sequence is 14 residues long. CDR1 SGHRS and CDR2 YFSETQ come from the germline V gene.

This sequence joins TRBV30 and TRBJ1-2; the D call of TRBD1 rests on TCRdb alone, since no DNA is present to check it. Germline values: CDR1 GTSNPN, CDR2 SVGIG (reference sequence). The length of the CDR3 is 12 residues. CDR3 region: CAWNPGDGGYTF.

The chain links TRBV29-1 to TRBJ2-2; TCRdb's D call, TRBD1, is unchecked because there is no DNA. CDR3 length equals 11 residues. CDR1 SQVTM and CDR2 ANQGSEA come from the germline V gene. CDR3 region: CSVTRGLELFF.

This chain's CDR3 is CASSQSGLAYNEQFF. V is TRBV16 and J is TRBJ2-1; TCRdb outputs TRBD2, but without DNA this stays unchecked. This CDR3 contains 15 residues. The germline CDR1 and CDR2 sequences are KGHSY and FQNENV. Looking up the rest from reference TRBV16 and TRBJ2-1 gives the full variable domain: GEEVAQTPKHLVRGEGQKAKLYCAPIKGHSYVFWYQQVLKNEFKFLISFQNENVFDETGMPKERFSAKCLPNSPCSLEIQATKLEDSAVYFCASSQSGLAYNEQFFGPGTRLTVL.

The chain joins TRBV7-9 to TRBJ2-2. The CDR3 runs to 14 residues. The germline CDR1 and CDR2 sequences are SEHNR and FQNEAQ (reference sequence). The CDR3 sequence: CASSQDPTTGELFF.

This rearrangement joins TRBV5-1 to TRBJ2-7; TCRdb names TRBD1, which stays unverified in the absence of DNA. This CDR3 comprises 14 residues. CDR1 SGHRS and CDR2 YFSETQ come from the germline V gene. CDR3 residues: CASSFQGAVDEQYF.

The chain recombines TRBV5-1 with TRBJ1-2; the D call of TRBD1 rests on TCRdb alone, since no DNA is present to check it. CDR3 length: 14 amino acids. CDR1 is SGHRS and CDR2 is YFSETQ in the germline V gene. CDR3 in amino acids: CASSATGISYGYTF.

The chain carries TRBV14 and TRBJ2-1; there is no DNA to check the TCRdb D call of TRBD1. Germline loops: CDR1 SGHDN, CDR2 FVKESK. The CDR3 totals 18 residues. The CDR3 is CASSQDWGTAISYNEQFF.

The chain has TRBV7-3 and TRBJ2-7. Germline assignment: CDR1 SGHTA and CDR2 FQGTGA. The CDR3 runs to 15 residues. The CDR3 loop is CASSLMRRERYEQYF.

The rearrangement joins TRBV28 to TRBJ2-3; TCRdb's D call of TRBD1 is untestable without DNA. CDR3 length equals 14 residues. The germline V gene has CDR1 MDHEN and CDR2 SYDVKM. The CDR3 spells CASSLETGADTQYF.

The CDR3 here is CATSTSGGRNEQFF. The gene calls are TRBV15 and TRBJ2-1; absent DNA, TCRdb's TRBD1 call cannot be checked. Germline V CDR1 and CDR2: LNHNV, YYDKDF (reference sequence). This CDR3 region has 14 residues.

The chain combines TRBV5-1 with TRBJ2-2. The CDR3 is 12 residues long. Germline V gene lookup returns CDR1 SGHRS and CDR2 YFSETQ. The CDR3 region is CASSLSPGELFF.

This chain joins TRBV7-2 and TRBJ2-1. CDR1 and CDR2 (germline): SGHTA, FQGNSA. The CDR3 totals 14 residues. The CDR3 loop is CASSPTSAHNEQFF.

CDR3 amino acids: CASSWIWGYSTGELFF. V and J are TRBV28 and TRBJ2-2; TCRdb returns TRBD1, unconfirmable since there is no DNA. This CDR3 comprises 16 residues. The germline gives CDR1 MDHEN, CDR2 SYDVKM.

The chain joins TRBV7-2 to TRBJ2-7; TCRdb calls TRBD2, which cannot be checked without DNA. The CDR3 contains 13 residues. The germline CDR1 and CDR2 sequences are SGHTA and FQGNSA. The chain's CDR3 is CASSSALRYEQYF. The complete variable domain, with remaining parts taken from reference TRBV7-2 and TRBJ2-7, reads GAGVSQSPSNKVTEKGKDVELRCDPISGHTALYWYRQSLGQGLEFLIYFQGNSAPDKSGLPSDRFSAERTGGSVSTLTIQRTQQEDSAVYLCASSSALRYEQYFGPGTRLTVT.

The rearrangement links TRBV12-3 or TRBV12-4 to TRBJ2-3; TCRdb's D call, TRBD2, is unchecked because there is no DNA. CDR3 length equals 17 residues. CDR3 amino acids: CASSTLGRGVSTDTQYF.

CDR3 loop: CSAGYTDTQYF. The rearrangement links TRBV29-1 to TRBJ2-3. The CDR3 spans 11 residues. In germline, CDR1 is SQVTM, CDR2 ANQGSEA.

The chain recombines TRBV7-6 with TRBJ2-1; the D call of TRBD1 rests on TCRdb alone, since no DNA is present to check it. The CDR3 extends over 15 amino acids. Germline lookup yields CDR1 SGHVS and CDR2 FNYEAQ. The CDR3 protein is CASSLGQGVGDEQFF.

This CDR3 reads CASSPPSGRREQYF. The gene calls are TRBV3-1 and TRBJ2-7; absent DNA, TCRdb's TRBD2 call cannot be checked. Germline CDR1 LGHDT, CDR2 YNNKEL (reference sequence). This CDR3 has 14 amino acids.

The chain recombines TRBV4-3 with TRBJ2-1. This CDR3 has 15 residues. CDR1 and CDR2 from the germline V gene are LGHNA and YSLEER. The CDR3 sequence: CASSTSKAPYNEQFF.

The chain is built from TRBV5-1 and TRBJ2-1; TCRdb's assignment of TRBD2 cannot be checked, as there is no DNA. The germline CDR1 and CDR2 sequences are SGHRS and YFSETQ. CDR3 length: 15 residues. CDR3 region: CASSFEITSTYEQFF. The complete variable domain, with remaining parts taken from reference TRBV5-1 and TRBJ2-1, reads KAGVTQTPRYLIKTRGQQVTLSCSPISGHRSVSWYQQTPGQGLQFLFEYFSETQRNKGNFPGRFSGRQFSNSRSEMNVSTLELGDSALYLCASSFEITSTYEQFFGPGTRLTVL.

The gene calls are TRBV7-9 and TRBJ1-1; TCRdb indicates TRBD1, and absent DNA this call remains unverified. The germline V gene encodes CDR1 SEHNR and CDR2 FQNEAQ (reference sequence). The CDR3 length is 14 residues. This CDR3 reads CASSESLGDTEAFF.